This T cell receptor (beta chain) was identified in a study of CD8 T cells in ankylosing spondylitis. General study findings and limits: Earlier authors reported some of these motif variants in reactive arthritis synovial fluid and blood. The study identified a TCR beta motif of under 10 highly homologous variants that appeared characteristic of ankylosing spondylitis blood.

V dropped 4 bases and J dropped 2 bases, with 18 bases sitting between them. CDR1 is DFQATT and CDR2 is SNEGSKA in the germline V gene (reference sequence). The CDR3 is 15 residues long. Making the TCR beta libraries involved quantitative 5'-RACE with molecular barcodes. TCRdb ran MiXCR on the 5' RACE reads and lists one entry per CDR3 protein. The table has over 75,000 distinct CDR3 sequences, 8.8% seen once. Details on this clonotype: The antigen is not known.

Material for sequencing was blood, either unsorted or a sorted T cell fraction (not recorded which). The rearrangement links TRBV20-1 to TRBJ2-7; D unclear. The TCR comes from a male donor with ankylosing spondylitis or in good health (not recorded which). CDR3 in DNA: TGCAGTGCTAAAGATTGGCTAGTGGGGACCTACGAGCAGTACTTC. Amino acid sequence: CSAKDWLVGTYEQYF.